This T cell receptor (beta chain) comes out of a study of blood T cell repertoires in COVID-19. Whole-study context: Both acute and convalescent COVID-19 samples were obtained from the United States, Italy and Spain.

Method: immunoSEQ multiplex PCR; TCRdb's copy keeps in-frame clones and lacks some. This table holds about 270,000 clones, about 85% found once. The V gene's germline CDR1 is SGHRS and CDR2 YFSETQ. This CDR3 is built from 14 residues. Deletions cut 7 bases from V and 0 bases from J, with 12 bases between. The sequence derives from a human donor in a cohort sampled during active COVID-19. The chain links TRBV5-1 to TRBJ2-3; perhaps TRBD2 as D (6 bases). The specimen was peripheral blood. For the CDR3, the DNA is TGCGCCAGCGCGCGGGGCACTAGCACAGATACGCAGTATTTT. Its translation is CASARGTSTDTQYF.